One and the same sample provided the 10 T cell receptor gamma chains below, sequenced in a study of Vδ1+ human thymocytes. Findings of the study overall: Thymic TRG and TRD repertoires appeared highly polyclonal, with Gaussian CDR3 length distributions.

These TCRs' antigens remain unknown. Extracted RNA was reverse transcribed into cDNA. Multiplex PCR used pooled V-gene forward primers and a constant-region reverse primer to amplify CDR3s. TCRdb redid clone calling on the multiplex PCR reads using CATT. The table shows tens of thousands of gamma-chain clones, with more than 15% occurring only once. Input material: Vdelta1+ gamma-delta thymocytes from the thymus. The subset here: FACS-sorted CD3+ TCRalphabeta- TCRVdelta1+ TCRVdelta2- thymocytes. These TCRs come from a boy in the first two years of life who had congenital heart surgery.

This clone was detected only a few times. The V gene is TRGV2, the J gene TRGJ1 or TRGJ2. Germline V CDR1 and CDR2: EGSNGY, YDSYNSKV. CDR3 length: 11 residues. The V and J ends lost 5 bases and 10 bases, in that order; junction bases with no gene match: 8. The CDR3 nucleotides read TGTGCCACCTGGGTAGGGAAAAAGAAACTCTTT. Residues: CATWVGKKKLF.

This clone qualifies as medium-sized. The rearrangement uses TRGV8 and TRGJ1 or TRGJ2. In germline, CDR1 is VENAVY, CDR2 YDSYNSRV. V gave up 4 bases and J gave up 8 bases; unmatched junction bases: 2. The CDR3 is made up of 10 amino acids. CDR3: CATWEDKKLF. The CDR3 DNA is TGTGCCACCTGGGAGGATAAGAAACTCTTT.

The rearrangement uses TRGV8 and TRGJP2. CDR3 length: 13 amino acids. In germline, CDR1 is VENAVY, CDR2 YDSYNSRV. The junction had 5 bases not matched to a gene; V was cut back by 4 bases and J by 6 bases. CDR3 residues: CATWEGCDWIKTF. Written as DNA, the CDR3 is TGTGCCACCTGGGAAGGGTGTGATTGGATCAAGACGTTT.

This clone counts as medium-sized. A much larger clone lies a single base off, so this may be a read error. The same CDR3 also results from other DNA sequences found in this sample. The chain has TRGV2 and TRGJ1 or TRGJ2. This CDR3 has 13 residues. The junction had 1 base not matched to a gene; V was cut back by 0 bases and J by 2 bases. Germline CDR1 EGSNGY, CDR2 YDSYNSKV. CDR3 sequence (DNA): TGTGCCACCTGGGACGGGTATTATTATAAGAAACTCTTT. Protein: CATWDGYYYKKLF.

The V gene is TRGV4, the J gene TRGJ1 or TRGJ2. The CDR3 has 9 residues. J gave up 8 bases and V 9 bases, and 4 bases lay outside the gene matches. The V gene's germline CDR1 is EGSTGY and CDR2 YDSYTSSV. The CDR3 loop is CATRHKKLF. The DNA for the CDR3 is TGTGCCACCCGACATAAGAAACTCTTT.

This clone was counted only a few times. The chain couples TRGV4 to TRGJ1 or TRGJ2. Germline trimming cut 1 base from V and 6 bases from J; bases unmatched to any gene: 9. The CDR3 totals 14 residues. Per the germline V gene, CDR1 is EGSTGY and CDR2 is YDSYTSSV. CDR3 DNA sequence: TGTGCCACCTGGGATGGAGGGGCGATTTATAAGAAACTCTTT. The encoded protein is CATWDGGAIYKKLF.

This clone was observed a handful of times. Other DNA variants within this sample encode the same CDR3. The chain is built from TRGV2 and TRGJ1 or TRGJ2. The germline gives CDR1 EGSNGY, CDR2 YDSYNSKV. The V gene end was trimmed by 0 bases and the J gene end by 7 bases; junction bases not matched to a gene: 6. This CDR3 is built from 13 residues. CDR3 sequence (DNA): TGTGCCACCTGGGACGGGCGTGAGTATAAGAAACTCTTT. It codes for CATWDGREYKKLF.

This rearrangement joins TRGV3 to TRGJ1 or TRGJ2. Germline-derived CDR1 and CDR2 are VTNTFY and YDVSTARD (reference sequence). This CDR3 region has 9 residues. The ends lost 3 bases at V and 16 bases at J; junction bases unmatched: 6. The CDR3 loop reads CATWDGWLF. The CDR3 coding sequence is TGTGCCACCTGGGACGGGTGGCTCTTT.

This clone was found a few times. The chain combines TRGV9 with TRGJ1 or TRGJ2. The ends lost 2 bases at V and 9 bases at J; junction bases unmatched: 10. The CDR3 covers 13 residues. Germline V gives CDR1 GITISATS, CDR2 ISYDGTV (reference sequence). This CDR3 reads CALWEEGVPKKLF. The CDR3 bases are TGTGCCTTGTGGGAGGAAGGAGTCCCTAAGAAACTCTTT.

The genes are TRGV3 and TRGJ1 or TRGJ2. The CDR3 spans 14 residues. Losses at the gene ends were 3 bases for V and 0 bases for J; bases not matched to a gene: 5. Germline assignment: CDR1 VTNTFY and CDR2 YDVSTARD (reference sequence). The CDR3 loop reads CATWDGLNYYKKLF. DNA of the CDR3: TGTGCCACCTGGGACGGTTTGAATTATTATAAGAAACTCTTT.